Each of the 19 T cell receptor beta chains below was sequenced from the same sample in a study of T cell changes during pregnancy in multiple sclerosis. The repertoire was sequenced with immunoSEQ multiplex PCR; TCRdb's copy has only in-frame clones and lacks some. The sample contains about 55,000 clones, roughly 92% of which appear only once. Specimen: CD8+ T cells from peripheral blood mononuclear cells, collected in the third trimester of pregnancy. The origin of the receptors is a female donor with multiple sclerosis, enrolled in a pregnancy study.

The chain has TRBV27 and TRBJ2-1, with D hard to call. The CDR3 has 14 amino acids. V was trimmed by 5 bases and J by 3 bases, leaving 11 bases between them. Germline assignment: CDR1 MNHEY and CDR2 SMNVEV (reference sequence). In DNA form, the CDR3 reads TGTGCCAGCAGTCCAAGACTCGACTACAATGAGCAGTTCTTC. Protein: CASSPRLDYNEQFF.

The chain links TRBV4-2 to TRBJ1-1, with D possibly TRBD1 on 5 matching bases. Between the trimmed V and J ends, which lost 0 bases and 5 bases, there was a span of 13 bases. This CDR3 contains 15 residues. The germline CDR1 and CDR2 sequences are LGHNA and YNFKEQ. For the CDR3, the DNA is TGTGCCAGCAGCCAAGATTGGAGGGGAGGTACTGAAGCTTTCTTT. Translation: CASSQDWRGGTEAFF.

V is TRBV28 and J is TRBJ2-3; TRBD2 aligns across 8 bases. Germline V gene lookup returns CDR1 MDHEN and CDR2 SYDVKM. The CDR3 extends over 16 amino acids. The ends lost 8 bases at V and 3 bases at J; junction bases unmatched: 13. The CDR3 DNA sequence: TGTGCCAGCTCCCTTACGGGCGGGAGGTCGACAGATACGCAGTATTTT. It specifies CASSLTGGRSTDTQYF. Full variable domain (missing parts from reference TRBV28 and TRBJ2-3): DVKVTQSSRYLVKRTGEKVFLECVQDMDHENMFWYRQDPGLGLRLIYFSYDVKMKEKGDIPEGYSVSREKKERFSLILESASTNQTSMYLCASSLTGGRSTDTQYFGPGTRLTVL.

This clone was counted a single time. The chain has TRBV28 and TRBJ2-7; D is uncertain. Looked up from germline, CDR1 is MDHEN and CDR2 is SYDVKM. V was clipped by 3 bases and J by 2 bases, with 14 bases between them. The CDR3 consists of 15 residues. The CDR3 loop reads CASSFRGPWPYEQYF. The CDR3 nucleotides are TGTGCCAGCAGTTTTCGCGGCCCGTGGCCCTACGAGCAGTACTTC.

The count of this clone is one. The CDR3 DNA follows: TGCAGCGTGGTTGGACTAGCGGGATACTCCTACGAGCAGTACTTC. This codes for CSVVGLAGYSYEQYF. The rearrangement joins TRBV29-1 to TRBJ2-7, with 12 bases aligning to TRBD2. The J segment lost 0 bases and the V segment lost 6 bases, leaving 6 bases of the junction unmatched. The germline gives CDR1 SQVTM, CDR2 ANQGSEA. This CDR3 has 15 amino acids.

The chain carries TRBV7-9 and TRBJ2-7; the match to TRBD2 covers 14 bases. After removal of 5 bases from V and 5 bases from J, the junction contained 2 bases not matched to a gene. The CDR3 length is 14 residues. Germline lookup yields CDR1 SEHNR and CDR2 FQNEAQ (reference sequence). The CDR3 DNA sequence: TGTGCCAGCAGCGGGACTAGCGGGAGCCACGAGCAGTACTTC. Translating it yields CASSGTSGSHEQYF.

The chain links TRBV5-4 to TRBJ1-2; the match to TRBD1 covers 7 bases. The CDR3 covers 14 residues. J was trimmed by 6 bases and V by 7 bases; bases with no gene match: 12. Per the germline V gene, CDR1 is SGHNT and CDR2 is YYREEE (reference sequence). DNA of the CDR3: TGTGCCAGCGGAACAGGACAGGATTTGGATGGCTACACCTTC. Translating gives CASGTGQDLDGYTF.

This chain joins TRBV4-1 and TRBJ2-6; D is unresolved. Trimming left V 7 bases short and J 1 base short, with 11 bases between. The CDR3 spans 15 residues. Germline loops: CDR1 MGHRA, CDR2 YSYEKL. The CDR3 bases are TGCGCCAGCAAAATTTCAAAATCTGGGGCCAACGTCCTGACTTTC. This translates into CASKISKSGANVLTF.

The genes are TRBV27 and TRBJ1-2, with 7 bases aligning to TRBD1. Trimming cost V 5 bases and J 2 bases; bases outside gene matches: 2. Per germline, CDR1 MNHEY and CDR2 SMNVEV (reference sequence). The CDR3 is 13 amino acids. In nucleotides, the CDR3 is TGTGCCAGCAGTCTCAGGGGGAACTATGGCTACACCTTC. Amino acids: CASSLRGNYGYTF.

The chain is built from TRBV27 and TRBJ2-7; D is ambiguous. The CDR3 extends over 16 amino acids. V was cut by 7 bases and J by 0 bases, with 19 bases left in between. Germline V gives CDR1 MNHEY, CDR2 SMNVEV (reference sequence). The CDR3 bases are TGTGCCAGCACTCTAGATCTCCAGCCTAGCTCCTACGAGCAGTACTTC. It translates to CASTLDLQPSSYEQYF.

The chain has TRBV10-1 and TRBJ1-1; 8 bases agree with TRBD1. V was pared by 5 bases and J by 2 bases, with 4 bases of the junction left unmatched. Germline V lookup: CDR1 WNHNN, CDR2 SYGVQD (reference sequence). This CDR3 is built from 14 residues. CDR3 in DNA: TGCGCCAGCAGTCCAGGGGGCGAAAACACTGAAGCTTTCTTT. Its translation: CASSPGGENTEAFF.

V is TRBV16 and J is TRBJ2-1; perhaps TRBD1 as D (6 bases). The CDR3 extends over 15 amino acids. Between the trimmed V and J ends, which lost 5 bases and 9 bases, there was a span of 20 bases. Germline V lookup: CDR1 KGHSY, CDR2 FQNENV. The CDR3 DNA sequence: TGTGCCAGCAGCACCTGGGCCTCAGGGGTAGGTGAGCAGTTCTTC. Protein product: CASSTWASGVGEQFF.

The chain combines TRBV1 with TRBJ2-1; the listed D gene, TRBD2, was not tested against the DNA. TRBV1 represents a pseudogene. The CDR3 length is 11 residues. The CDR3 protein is CTSSPEASGFF. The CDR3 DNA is TGCACCAGCAGCCCAGAGGCTAGTGGGTTCTTC.

CDR3 amino acids: CSVGSTSGSRADTQYF. The CDR3 DNA reads TGCAGCGTTGGAAGCACTAGCGGGAGTCGGGCAGATACGCAGTATTTT. This rearrangement joins TRBV29-1 to TRBJ2-3; 11 nucleotides agree with TRBD2. Germline trimming cut 4 bases from V and 4 bases from J; bases unmatched to any gene: 10. Germline CDR1 SQVTM, CDR2 ANQGSEA. The CDR3 runs 16 residues.

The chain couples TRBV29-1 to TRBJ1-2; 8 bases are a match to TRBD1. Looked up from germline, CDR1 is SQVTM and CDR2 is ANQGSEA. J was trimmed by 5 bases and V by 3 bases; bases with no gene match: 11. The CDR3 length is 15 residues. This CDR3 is CSVEDPDRVIYGYTF. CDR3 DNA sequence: TGCAGCGTTGAGGACCCGGACAGGGTAATATATGGCTACACCTTC.

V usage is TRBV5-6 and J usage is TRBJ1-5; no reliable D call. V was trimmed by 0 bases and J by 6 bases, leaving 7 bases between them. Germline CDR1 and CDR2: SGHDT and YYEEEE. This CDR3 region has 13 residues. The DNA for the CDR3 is TGTGCCAGCAGCTTGGGAAACGGTCAGCCCCAGCATTTT. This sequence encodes CASSLGNGQPQHF. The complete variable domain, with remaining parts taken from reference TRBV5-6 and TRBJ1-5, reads DAGVTQSPTHLIKTRGQQVTLRCSPKSGHDTVSWYQQALGQGPQFIFQYYEEEERQRGNFPDRFSGHQFPNYSSELNVNALLLGDSALYLCASSLGNGQPQHFGDGTRLSIL.

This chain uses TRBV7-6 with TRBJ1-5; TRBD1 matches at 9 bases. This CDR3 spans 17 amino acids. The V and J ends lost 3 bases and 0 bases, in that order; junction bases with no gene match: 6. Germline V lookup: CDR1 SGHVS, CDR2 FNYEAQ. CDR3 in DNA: TGTGCCAGCAGCTTTCCCCGGGACAGGGTTAGCAATCAGCCCCAGCATTTT. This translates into CASSFPRDRVSNQPQHF. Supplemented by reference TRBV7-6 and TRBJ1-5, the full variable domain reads GAGVSQSPRYKVTKRGQDVALRCDPISGHVSLYWYRQALGQGPEFLTYFNYEAQQDKSGLPNDRFSAERPEGSISTLTIQRTEQRDSAMYRCASSFPRDRVSNQPQHFGDGTRLSIL.

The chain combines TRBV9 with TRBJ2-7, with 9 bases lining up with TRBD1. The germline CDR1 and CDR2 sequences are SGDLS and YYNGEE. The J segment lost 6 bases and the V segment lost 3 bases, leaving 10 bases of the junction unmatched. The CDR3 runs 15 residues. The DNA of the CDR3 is TGTGCCAGCAGCGGCCCGGGACAGGGAGGTGGCGAGCAGTACTTC. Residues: CASSGPGQGGGEQYF.

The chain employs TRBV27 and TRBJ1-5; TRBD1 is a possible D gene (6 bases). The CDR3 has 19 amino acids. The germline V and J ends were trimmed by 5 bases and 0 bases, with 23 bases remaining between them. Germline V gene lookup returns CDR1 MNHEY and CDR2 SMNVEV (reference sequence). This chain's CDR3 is CASSARSGHRFNSNQPQHF. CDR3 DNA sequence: TGTGCCAGCAGTGCACGTTCGGGACACCGCTTTAATAGCAATCAGCCCCAGCATTTT.